This paragraph reports one T cell receptor beta chain. Its antigen is undetermined. Measured with immunoSEQ multiplex PCR; TCRdb has only the in-frame clones, and not every one. The table records about 150,000 clones, approximately 86% of them present only once. The data were taken from a study of cytomegalovirus exposure and HLA in healthy donors. Overall study findings and caveats: Specificity of three CMV-associated chains for CMV antigens was verified in vitro.

The CDR3 contains 14 residues. V shed 4 bases and J shed 7 bases, with 16 bases lying between them. Germline CDR1 MNHEY, CDR2 SMNVEV (reference sequence). The chain carries TRBV27 and TRBJ2-5; D is possibly TRBD2 (5 bases). Sequenced material: PBMCs. This TCR came from a human donor in good health. The CDR3: CASSWEWADGTQYF. The CDR3, as DNA: TGTGCCAGCAGTTGGGAGTGGGCGGATGGGACCCAGTACTTC.